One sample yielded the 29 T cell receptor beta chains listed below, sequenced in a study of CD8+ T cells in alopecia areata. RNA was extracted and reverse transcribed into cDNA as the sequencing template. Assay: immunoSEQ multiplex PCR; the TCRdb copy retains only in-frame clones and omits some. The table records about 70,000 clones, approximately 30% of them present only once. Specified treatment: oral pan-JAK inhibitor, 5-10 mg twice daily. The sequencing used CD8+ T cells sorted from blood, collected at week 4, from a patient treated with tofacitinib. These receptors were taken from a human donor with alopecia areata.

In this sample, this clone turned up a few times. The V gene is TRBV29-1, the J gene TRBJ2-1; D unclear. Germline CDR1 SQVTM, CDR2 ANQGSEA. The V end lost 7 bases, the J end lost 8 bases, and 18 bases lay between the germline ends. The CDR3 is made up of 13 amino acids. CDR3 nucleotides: TGCAGCGCCCTGTCCCCTCTTGATTATGAGCAGTTCTTC. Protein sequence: CSALSPLDYEQFF.

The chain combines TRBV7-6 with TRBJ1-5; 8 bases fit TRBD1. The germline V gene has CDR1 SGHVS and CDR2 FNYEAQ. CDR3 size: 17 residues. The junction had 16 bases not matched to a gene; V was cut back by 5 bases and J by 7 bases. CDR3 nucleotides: TGTGCCAGCAGCCAAGAAGAGGGACAGGCGGGTAGACAGCCCCAGCATTTT. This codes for CASSQEEGQAGRQPQHF.

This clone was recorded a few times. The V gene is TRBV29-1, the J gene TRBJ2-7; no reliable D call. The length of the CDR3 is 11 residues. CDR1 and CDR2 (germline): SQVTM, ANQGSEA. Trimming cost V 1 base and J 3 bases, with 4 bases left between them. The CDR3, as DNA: TGCAGCGTTGAAGGGGACTACGAGCAGTACTTC. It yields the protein CSVEGDYEQYF.

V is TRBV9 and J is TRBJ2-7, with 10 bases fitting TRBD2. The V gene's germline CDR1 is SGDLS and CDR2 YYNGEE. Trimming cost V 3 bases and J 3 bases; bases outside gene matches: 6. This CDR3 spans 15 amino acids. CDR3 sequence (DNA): TGTGCCAGCAGCGAATTCGGACTAGCGGACTACGAGCAGTACTTC. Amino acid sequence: CASSEFGLADYEQYF.

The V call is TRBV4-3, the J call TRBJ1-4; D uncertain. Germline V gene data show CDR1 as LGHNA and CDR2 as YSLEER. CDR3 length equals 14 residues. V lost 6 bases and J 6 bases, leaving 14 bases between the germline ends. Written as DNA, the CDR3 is TGCGCCAGCAGTTGGTGGGAGCCAGATGAAAAACTGTTTTTT. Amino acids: CASSWWEPDEKLFF.

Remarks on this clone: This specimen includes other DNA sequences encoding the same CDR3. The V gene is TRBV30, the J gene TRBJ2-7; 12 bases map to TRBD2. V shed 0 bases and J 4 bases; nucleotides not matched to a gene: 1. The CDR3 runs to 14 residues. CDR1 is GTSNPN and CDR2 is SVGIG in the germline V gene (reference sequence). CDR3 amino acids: CAWSVGTSGYEQYF. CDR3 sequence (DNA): TGTGCCTGGAGTGTAGGGACTAGCGGGTACGAGCAGTACTTC.

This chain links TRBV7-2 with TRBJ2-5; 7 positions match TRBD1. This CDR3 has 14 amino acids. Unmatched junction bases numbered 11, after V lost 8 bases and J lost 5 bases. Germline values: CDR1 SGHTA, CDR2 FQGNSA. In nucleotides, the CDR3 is TGTGCCAGCCAGAGGTCAGGGGGTCAGGAGACCCAGTACTTC. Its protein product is CASQRSGGQETQYF.

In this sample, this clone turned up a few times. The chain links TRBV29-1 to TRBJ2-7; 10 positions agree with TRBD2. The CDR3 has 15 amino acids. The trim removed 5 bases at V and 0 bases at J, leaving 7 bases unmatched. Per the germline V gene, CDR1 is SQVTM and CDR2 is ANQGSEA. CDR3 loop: CSVYGLADSSYEQYF. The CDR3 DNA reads TGCAGCGTTTATGGACTAGCGGACAGCTCCTACGAGCAGTACTTC.

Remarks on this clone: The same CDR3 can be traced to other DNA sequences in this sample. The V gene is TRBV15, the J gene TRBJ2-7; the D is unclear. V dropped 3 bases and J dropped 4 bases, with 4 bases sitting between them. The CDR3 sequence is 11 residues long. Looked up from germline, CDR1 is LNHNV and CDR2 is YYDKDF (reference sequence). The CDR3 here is CATSRGYEQYF. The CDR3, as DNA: TGTGCCACCAGCAGGGGGTACGAGCAGTACTTC.

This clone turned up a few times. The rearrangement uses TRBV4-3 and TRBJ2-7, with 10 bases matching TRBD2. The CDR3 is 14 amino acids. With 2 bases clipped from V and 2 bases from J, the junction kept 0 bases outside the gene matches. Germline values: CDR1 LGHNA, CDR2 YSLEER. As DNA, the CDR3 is TGCGCCAGCAGCCAACTAGCGGGAGCCTACGAGCAGTACTTC. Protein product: CASSQLAGAYEQYF.

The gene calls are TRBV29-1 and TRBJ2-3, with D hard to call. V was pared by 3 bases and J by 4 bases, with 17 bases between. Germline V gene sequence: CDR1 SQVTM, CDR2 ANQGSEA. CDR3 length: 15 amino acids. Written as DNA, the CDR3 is TGCAGCGTTGATGTTACGGCAGTTGGGCCAGATACGCAGTATTTT. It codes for CSVDVTAVGPDTQYF.

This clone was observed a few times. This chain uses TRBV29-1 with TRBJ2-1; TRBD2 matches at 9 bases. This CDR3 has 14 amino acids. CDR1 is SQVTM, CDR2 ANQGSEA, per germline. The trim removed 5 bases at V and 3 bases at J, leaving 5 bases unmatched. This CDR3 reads CSVSRLAVYNEQFF. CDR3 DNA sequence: TGCAGCGTTAGCCGACTAGCGGTCTACAATGAGCAGTTCTTC.

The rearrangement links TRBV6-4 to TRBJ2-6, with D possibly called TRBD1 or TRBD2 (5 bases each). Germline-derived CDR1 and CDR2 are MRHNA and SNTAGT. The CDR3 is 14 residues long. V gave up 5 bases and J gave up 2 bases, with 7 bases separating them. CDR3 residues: CASSLGPGANVLTF. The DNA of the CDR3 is TGTGCCAGCAGTTTGGGACCTGGGGCCAACGTCCTGACTTTC.

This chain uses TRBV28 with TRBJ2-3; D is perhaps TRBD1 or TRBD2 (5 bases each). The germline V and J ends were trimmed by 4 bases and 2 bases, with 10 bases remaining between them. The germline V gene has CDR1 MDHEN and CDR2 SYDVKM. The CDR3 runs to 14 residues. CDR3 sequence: CASSWGSDTDTQYF. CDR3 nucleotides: TGTGCCAGCAGTTGGGGGTCCGACACAGATACGCAGTATTTT.

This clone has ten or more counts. The CDR3: CASSVIGTEAFF. As DNA, the CDR3 is TGTGCCAGCAGCGTAATAGGGACTGAAGCTTTCTTT. The chain links TRBV25-1 to TRBJ1-1, with D uncertain. V was clipped by 6 bases and J by 5 bases, with 10 bases between them. Germline values: CDR1 MGHDK, CDR2 SYGVNS. The CDR3 totals 12 residues.

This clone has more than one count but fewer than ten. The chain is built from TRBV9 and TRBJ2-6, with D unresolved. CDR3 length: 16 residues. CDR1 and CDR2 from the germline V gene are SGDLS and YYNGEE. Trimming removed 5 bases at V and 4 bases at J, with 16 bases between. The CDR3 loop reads CASSWTGYSGANVLTF. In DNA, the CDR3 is TGTGCCAGCAGTTGGACCGGGTACTCCGGGGCCAACGTCCTGACTTTC.

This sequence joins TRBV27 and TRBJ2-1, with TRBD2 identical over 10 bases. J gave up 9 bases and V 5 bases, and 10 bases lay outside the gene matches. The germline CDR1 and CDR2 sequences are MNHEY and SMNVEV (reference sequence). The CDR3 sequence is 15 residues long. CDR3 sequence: CASSISGRAAGEQFF. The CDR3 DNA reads TGTGCCAGCAGTATCAGCGGGAGGGCCGCCGGTGAGCAGTTCTTC.

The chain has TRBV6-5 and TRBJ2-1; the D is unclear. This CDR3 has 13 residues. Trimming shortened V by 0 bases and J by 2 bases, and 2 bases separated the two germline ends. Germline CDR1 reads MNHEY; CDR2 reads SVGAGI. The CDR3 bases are TGTGCCAGCAGTTACTCGACCTACAATGAGCAGTTCTTC. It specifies CASSYSTYNEQFF.

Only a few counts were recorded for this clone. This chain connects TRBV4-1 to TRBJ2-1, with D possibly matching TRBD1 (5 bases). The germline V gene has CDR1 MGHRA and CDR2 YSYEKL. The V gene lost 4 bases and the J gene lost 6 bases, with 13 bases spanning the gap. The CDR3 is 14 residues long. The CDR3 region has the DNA TGCGCCAGCAGCCTCACACCCCAGGGCAATGAGCAGTTCTTC. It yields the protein CASSLTPQGNEQFF.

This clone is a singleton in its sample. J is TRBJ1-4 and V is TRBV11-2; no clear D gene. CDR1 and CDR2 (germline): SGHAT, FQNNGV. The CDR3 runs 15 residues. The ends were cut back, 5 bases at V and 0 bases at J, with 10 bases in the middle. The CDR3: CASSPTPSTNEKLFF. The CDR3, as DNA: TGTGCCAGCAGCCCGACACCTTCAACTAATGAAAAACTGTTTTTT.

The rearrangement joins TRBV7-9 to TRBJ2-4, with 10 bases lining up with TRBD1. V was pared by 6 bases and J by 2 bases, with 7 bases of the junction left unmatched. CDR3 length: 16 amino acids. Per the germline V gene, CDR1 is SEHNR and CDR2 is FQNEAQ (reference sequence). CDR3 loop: CASSSTGGETKNIQYF. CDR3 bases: TGTGCCAGCAGTTCGACAGGGGGCGAGACCAAAAACATTCAGTACTTC.

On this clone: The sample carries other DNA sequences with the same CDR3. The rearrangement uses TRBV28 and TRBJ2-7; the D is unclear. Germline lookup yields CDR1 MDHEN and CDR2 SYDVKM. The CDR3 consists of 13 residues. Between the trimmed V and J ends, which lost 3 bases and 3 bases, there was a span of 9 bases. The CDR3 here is CASSLQRLYEQYF. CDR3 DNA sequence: TGTGCCAGCAGTTTGCAGCGCCTCTACGAGCAGTACTTC. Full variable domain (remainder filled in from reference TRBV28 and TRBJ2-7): DVKVTQSSRYLVKRTGEKVFLECVQDMDHENMFWYRQDPGLGLRLIYFSYDVKMKEKGDIPEGYSVSREKKERFSLILESASTNQTSMYLCASSLQRLYEQYFGPGTRLTVT.

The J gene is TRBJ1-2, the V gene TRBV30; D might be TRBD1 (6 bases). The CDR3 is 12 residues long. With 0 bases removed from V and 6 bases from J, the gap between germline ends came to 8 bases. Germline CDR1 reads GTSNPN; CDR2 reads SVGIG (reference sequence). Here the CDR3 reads CAWSVSGDGYTF. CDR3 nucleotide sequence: TGTGCCTGGAGTGTGTCAGGGGATGGCTACACCTTC. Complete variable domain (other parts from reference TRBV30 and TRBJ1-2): SQTIHQWPATLVQPVGSPLSLECTVEGTSNPNLYWYRQAAGRGLQLLFYSVGIGQISSEVPQNLSASRPQDRQFILSSKKLLLSDSGFYLCAWSVSGDGYTFGSGTRLTVV.

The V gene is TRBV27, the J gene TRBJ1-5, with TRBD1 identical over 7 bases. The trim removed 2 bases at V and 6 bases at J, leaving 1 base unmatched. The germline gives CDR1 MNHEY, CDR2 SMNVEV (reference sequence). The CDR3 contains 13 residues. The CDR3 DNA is TGTGCCAGCAGTTTAAGGGGGCTTCAGCCCCAGCATTTT. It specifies CASSLRGLQPQHF.

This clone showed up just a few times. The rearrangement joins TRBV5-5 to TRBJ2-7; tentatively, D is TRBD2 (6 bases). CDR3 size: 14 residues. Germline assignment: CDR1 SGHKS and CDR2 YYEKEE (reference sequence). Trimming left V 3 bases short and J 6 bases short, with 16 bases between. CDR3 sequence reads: CASSSVRREGEQYF. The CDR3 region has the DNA TGTGCCAGCAGCTCGGTTCGGCGGGAAGGCGAGCAGTACTTC.

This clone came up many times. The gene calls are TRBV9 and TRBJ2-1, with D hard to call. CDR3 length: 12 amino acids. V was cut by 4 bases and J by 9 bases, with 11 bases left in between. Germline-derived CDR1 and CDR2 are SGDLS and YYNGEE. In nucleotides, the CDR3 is TGTGCCAGCAGCCCCAACTCCGGTGAGCAGTTCTTC. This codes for CASSPNSGEQFF.

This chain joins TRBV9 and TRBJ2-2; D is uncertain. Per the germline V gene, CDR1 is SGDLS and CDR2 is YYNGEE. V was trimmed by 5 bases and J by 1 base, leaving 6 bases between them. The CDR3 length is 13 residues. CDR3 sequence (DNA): TGTGCCAGCAGGGGCAGGAACACCGGGGAGCTGTTTTTT. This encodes CASRGRNTGELFF. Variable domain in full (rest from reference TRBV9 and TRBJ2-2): DSGVTQTPKHLITATGQRVTLRCSPRSGDLSVYWYQQSLDQGLQFLIQYYNGEERAKGNILERFSAQQFPDLHSELNLSSLELGDSALYFCASRGRNTGELFFGEGSRLTVL.

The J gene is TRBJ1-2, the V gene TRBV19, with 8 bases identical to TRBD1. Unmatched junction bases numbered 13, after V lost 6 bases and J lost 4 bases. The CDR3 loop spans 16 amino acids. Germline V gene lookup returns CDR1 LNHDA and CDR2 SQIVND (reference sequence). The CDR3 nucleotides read TGTGCCAGTAGGAAACAGGGGGAGTTATACGGCTATGGCTACACCTTC. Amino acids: CASRKQGELYGYGYTF.

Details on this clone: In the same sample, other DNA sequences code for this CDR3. CDR3 in amino acids: CASSLGTEAFF. CDR3 DNA: TGTGCCAGCAGCCTCGGTACTGAAGCTTTCTTT. This chain uses TRBV7-9 with TRBJ1-1; D not certain. CDR3 length: 11 amino acids. In germline, CDR1 is SEHNR, CDR2 FQNEAQ (reference sequence). V lost 5 bases, J lost 5 bases, and 6 bases lay in between.